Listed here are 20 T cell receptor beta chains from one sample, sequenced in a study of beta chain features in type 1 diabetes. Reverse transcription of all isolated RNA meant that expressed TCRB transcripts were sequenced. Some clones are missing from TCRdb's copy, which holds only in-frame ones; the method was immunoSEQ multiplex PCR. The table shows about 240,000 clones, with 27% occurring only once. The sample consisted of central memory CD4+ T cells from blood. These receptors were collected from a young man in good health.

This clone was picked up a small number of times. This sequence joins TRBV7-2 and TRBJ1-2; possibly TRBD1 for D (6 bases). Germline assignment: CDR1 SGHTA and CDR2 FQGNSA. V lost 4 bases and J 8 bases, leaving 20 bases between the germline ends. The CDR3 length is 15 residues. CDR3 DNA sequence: TGTGCCAGCAGCTCAGATTCCGGGACATTGAGGGGCTACACCTTC. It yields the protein CASSSDSGTLRGYTF.

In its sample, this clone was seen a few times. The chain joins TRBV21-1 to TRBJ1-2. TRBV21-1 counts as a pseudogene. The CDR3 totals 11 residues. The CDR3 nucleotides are TGTGCCAGCAGCACGGGGGAGTTCTACACCTTC. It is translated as CASSTGEFYTF.

In DNA form, the CDR3 reads TGTGCCAGCAGCTTAGGAAGGGGGTACTACGAGCAGTACTTC. Translated: CASSLGRGYYEQYF. The chain uses TRBV7-2 and TRBJ2-7; possible D gene TRBD1, 6 bases. CDR1 SGHTA and CDR2 FQGNSA come from the germline V gene. This CDR3 is built from 14 residues. The ends were cut back, 1 base at V and 3 bases at J, with 10 bases in the middle.

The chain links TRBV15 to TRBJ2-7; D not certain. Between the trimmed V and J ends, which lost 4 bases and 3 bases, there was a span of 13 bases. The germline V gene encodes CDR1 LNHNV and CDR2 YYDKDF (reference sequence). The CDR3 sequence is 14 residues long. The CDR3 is CATSTAARDYEQYF. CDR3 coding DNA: TGTGCCACCAGCACGGCGGCAAGGGACTACGAGCAGTACTTC.

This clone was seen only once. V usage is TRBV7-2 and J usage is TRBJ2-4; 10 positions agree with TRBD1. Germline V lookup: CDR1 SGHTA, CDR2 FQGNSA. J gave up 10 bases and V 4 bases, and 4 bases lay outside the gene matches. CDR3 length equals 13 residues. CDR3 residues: CASSSGTGAIQYF. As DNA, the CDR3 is TGTGCCAGCAGCTCCGGGACAGGGGCTATTCAGTACTTC. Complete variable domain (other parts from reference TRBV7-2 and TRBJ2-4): GAGVSQSPSNKVTEKGKDVELRCDPISGHTALYWYRQSLGQGLEFLIYFQGNSAPDKSGLPSDRFSAERTGGSVSTLTIQRTQQEDSAVYLCASSSGTGAIQYFGAGTRLSVL.

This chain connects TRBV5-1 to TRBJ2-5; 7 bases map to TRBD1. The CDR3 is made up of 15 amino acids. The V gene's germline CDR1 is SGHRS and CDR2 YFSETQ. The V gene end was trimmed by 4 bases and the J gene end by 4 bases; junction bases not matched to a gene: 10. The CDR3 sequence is CASSLGTGDGETQYF. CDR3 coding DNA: TGCGCCAGCAGCCTAGGAACAGGGGATGGAGAGACCCAGTACTTC. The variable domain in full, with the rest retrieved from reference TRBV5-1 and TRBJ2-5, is KAGVTQTPRYLIKTRGQQVTLSCSPISGHRSVSWYQQTPGQGLQFLFEYFSETQRNKGNFPGRFSGRQFSNSRSEMNVSTLELGDSALYLCASSLGTGDGETQYFGPGTRLLVL.

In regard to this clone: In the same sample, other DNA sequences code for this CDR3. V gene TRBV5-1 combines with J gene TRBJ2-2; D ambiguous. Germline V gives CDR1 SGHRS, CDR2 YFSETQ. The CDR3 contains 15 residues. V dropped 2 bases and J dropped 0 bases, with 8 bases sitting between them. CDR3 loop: CASSLERPNTGELFF. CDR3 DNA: TGCGCCAGCAGCTTAGAGCGACCGAACACCGGGGAGCTGTTTTTT.

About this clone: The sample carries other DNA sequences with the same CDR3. The CDR3 DNA reads as TGCAGCGGGGGGTGGGACAATGAGCAGTTCTTC. It is translated as CSGGWDNEQFF. The V and J genes are TRBV29-1 and TRBJ2-1; D may correspond to TRBD1 or TRBD2 (5 bases each). The CDR3 is 11 amino acids. The ends were cut back, 7 bases at V and 5 bases at J, with 9 bases in the middle. Per the germline V gene, CDR1 is SQVTM and CDR2 is ANQGSEA.

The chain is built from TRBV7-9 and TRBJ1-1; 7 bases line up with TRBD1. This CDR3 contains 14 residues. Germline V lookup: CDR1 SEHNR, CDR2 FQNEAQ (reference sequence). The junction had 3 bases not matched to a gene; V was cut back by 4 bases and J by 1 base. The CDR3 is CASSSGQRNTEAFF. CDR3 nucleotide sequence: TGTGCCAGCAGCTCGGGACAGCGGAACACTGAAGCTTTCTTT.

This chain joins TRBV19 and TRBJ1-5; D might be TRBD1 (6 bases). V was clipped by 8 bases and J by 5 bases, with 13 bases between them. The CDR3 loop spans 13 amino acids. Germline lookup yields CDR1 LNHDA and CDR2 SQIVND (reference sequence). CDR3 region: CASSLQGDQPQHF. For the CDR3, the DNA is TGTGCCAGTTCGCTACAGGGCGATCAGCCCCAGCATTTT.

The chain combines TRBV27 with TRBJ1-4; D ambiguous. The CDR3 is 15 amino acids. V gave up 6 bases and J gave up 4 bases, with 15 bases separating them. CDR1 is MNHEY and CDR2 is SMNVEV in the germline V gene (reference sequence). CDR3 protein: CASSLAVHRNEKLFF. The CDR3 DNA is TGTGCCAGCAGCCTTGCCGTTCACCGTAATGAAAAACTGTTTTTT.

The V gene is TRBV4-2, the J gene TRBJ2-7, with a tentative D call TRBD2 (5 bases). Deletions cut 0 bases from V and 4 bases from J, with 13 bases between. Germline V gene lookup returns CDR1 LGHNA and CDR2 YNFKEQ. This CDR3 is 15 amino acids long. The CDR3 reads CASSQDSQRSYEQYF. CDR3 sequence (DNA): TGTGCCAGCAGCCAAGATAGCCAGCGGAGTTACGAGCAGTACTTC.

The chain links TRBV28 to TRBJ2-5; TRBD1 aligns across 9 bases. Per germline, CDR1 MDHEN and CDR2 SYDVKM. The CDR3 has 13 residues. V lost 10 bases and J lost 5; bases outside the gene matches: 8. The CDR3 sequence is CAILRTGAETQYF. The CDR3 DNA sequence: TGTGCCATCCTCCGGACAGGGGCTGAGACCCAGTACTTC.

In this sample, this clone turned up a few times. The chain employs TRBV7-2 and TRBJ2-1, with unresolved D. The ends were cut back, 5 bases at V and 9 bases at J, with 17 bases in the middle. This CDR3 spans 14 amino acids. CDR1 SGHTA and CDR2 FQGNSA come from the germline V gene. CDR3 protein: CASSRGWAAGEQFF. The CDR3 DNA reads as TGTGCCAGCAGCAGAGGATGGGCGGCTGGTGAGCAGTTCTTC.

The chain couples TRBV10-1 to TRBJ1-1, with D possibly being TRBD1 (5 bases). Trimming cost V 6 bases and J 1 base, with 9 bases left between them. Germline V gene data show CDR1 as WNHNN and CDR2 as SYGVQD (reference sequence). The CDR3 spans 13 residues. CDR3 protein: CASRRDGNTEAFF. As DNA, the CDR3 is TGCGCCAGCAGAAGGGACGGGAACACTGAAGCTTTCTTT.

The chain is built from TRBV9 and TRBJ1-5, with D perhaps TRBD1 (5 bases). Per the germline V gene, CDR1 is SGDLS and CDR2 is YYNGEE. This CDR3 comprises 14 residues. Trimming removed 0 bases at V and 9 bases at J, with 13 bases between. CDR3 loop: CASSVESHQGPQHF. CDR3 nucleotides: TGTGCCAGCAGCGTAGAGAGTCATCAGGGGCCCCAGCATTTT. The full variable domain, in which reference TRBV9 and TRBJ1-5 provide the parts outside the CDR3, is DSGVTQTPKHLITATGQRVTLRCSPRSGDLSVYWYQQSLDQGLQFLIQYYNGEERAKGNILERFSAQQFPDLHSELNLSSLELGDSALYFCASSVESHQGPQHFGDGTRLSIL.

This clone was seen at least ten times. CDR3 protein: CASSLPTSGRHEQFF. CDR3 bases: TGTGCCAGCAGTTTACCGACTAGCGGGCGACATGAGCAGTTCTTC. The chain joins TRBV28 to TRBJ2-1; 10 bases match TRBD2. The CDR3 consists of 15 residues. The ends lost 2 bases at V and 8 bases at J; junction bases unmatched: 6. Germline V gene lookup returns CDR1 MDHEN and CDR2 SYDVKM.

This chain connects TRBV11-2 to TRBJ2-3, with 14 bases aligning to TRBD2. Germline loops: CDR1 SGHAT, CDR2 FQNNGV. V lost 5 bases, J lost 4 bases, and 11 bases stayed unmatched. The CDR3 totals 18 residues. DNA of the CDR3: TGTGCCAGCAGCCGCTCCTATGGGACTAGCGGGAGTCCAGATACGCAGTATTTT. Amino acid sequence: CASSRSYGTSGSPDTQYF.

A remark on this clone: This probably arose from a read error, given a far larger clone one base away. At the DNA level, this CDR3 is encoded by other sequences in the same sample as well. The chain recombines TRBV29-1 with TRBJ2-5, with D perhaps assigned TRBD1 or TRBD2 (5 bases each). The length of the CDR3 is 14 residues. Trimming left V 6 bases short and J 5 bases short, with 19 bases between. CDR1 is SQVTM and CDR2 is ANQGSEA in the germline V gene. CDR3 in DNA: TGCAGCGTGGTGAGAGGGTACGGGGACGAGACCCAGTACTTC. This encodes CSVVRGYGDETQYF.

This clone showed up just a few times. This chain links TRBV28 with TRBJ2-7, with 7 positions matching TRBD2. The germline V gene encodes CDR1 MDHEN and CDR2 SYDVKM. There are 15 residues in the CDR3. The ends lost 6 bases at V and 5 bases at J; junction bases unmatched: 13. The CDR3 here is CASSRPATSQHEQYF. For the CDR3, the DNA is TGTGCCAGCAGCCGCCCCGCGACTAGCCAACACGAGCAGTACTTC.